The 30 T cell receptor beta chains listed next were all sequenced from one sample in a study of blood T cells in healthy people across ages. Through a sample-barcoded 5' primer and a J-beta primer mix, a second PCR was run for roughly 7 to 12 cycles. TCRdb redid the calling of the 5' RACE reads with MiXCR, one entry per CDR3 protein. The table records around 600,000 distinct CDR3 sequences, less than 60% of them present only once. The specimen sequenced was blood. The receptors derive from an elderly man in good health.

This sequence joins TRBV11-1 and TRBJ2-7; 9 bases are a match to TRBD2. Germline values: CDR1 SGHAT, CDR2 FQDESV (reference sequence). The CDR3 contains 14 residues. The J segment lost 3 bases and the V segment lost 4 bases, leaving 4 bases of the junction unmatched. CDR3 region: CASSSHSGGYEQYF. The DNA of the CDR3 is TGTGCCAGCAGCTCTCATAGCGGGGGCTACGAGCAGTACTTC.

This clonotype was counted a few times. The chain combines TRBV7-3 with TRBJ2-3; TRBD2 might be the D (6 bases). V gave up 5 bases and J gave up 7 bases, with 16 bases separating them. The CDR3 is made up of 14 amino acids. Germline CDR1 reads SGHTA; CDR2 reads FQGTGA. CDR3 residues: CASSPDYGMYTQYF. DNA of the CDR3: TGTGCCAGCAGCCCGGACTACGGCATGTATACGCAGTATTTT. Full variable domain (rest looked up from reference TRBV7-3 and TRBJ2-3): GAGVSQTPSNKVTEKGKYVELRCDPISGHTALYWYRQSLGQGPEFLIYFQGTGAADDSGLPNDRFFAVRPEGSVSTLKIQRTERGDSAVYLCASSPDYGMYTQYFGPGTRLTVL.

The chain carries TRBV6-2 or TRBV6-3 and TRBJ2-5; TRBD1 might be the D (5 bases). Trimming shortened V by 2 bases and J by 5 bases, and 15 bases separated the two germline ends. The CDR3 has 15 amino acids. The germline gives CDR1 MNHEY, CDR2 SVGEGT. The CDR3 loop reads CASSYDLWGQETQYF. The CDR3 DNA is TGTGCCAGCAGTTACGACTTGTGGGGCCAGGAGACCCAGTACTTC.

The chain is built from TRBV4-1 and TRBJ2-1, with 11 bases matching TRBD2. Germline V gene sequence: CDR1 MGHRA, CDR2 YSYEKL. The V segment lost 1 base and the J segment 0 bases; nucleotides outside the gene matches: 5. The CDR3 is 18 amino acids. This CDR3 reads CASSQVDSGGASYNEQFF. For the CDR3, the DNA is TGCGCCAGCAGCCAAGTGGATAGCGGGGGGGCCTCCTACAATGAGCAGTTCTTC.

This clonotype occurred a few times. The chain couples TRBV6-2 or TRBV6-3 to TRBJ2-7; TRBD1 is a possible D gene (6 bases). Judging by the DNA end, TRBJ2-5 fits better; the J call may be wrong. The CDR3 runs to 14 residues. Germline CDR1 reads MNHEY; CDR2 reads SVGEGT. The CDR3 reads CASSPGHYTKTQYF. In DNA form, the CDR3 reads TGTGCCAGCAGTCCGGGACATTATACGAAGACCCAGTACTTC.

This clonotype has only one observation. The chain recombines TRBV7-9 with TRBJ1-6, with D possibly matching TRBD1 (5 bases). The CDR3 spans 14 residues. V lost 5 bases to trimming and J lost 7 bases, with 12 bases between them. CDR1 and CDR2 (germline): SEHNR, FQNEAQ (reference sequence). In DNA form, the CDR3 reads TGTGCCAGCAGCAGGGGAGGAGAGAATTCACCCCTCCACTTT. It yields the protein CASSRGGENSPLHF.

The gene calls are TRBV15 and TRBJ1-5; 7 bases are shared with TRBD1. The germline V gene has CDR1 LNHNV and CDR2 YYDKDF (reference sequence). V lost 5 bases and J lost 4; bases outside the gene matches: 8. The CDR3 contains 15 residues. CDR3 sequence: CATSGRQGRNQPQHF. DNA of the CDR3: TGTGCCACCAGCGGTCGACAGGGTCGGAATCAGCCCCAGCATTTT.

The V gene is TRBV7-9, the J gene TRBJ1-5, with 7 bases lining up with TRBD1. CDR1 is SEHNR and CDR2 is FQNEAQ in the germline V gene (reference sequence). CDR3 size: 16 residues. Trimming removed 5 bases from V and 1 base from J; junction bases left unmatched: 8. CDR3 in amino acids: CASSLHRGQSNQPQHF. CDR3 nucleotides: TGTGCCAGCAGCCTACACAGGGGACAGAGCAATCAGCCCCAGCATTTT.

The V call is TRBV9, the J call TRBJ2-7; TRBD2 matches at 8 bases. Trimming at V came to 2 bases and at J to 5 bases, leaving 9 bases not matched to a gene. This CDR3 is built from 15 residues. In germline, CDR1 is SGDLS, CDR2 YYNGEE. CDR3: CASSVFREGRDEQYF. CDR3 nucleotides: TGTGCCAGCAGCGTCTTCCGGGAGGGCCGGGACGAGCAGTACTTC.

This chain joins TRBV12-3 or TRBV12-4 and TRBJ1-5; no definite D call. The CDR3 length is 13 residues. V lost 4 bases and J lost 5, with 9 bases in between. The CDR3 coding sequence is TGTGCCAGCAGTTCCATCCCCTATCAGCCCCAGCATTTT. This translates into CASSSIPYQPQHF.

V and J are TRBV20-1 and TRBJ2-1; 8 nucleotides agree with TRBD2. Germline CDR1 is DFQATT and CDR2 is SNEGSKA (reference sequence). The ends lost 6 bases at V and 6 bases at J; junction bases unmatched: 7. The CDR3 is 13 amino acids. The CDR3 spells CSATGGNFNEQFF. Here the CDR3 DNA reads TGCAGTGCCACGGGAGGGAACTTCAATGAGCAGTTCTTC.

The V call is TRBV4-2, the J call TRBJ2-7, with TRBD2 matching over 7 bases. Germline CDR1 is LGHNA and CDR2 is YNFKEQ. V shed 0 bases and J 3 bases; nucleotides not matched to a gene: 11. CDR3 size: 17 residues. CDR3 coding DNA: TGTGCCAGCAGCCAAGATGCGAGGCTAGCGGTTAACTACGAGCAGTACTTC. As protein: CASSQDARLAVNYEQYF.

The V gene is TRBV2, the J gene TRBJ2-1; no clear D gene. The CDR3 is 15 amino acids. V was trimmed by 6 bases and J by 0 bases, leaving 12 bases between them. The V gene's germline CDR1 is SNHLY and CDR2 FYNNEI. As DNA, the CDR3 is TGTGCCAGCAGACCTACACACATCTCCTACAATGAGCAGTTCTTC. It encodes CASRPTHISYNEQFF.

The CDR3 bases are TGTGCCAGCGTGGCAGGGGACGAAGATGAAAAACTGTTTTTT. The encoded protein is CASVAGDEDEKLFF. This chain connects TRBV6-6 to TRBJ1-4; the D gene is possibly TRBD1 (6 bases). The CDR3 contains 14 residues. Germline assignment: CDR1 MNHNY and CDR2 SVGAGI (reference sequence). Trimming left V 8 bases short and J 6 bases short, with 16 bases between.

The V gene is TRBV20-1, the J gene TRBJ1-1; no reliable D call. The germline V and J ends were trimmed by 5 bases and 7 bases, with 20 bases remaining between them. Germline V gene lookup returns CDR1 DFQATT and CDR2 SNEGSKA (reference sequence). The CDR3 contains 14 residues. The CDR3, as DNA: TGCAGTGCTGCAACGTCGGGTTCGGCGGTTGAAGCTTTCTTT. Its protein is CSAATSGSAVEAFF.

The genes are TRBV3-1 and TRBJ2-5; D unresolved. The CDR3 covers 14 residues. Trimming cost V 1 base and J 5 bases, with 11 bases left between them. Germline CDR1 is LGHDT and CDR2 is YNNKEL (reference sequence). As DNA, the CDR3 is TGTGCCAGCAGCCAAGGGCCAAGTGTCGAGACCCAGTACTTC. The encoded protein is CASSQGPSVETQYF.

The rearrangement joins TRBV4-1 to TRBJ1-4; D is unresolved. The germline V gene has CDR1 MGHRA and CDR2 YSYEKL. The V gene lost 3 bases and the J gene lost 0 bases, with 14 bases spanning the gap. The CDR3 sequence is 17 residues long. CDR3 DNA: TGCGCCAGCAGCCACATCGGGCGGACGGCAACTAATGAAAAACTGTTTTTT. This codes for CASSHIGRTATNEKLFF.

The DNA of the CDR3 is TGCAGTTGTGGGACTAGCGCGAAGGAGCAGTACTTC. Translation gives CSCGTSAKEQYF. V and J are TRBV20-1 and TRBJ2-5, with 10 nucleotides matching TRBD2. J gave up 11 bases and V 8 bases, and 11 bases lay outside the gene matches. CDR3 length: 12 amino acids. Germline assignment: CDR1 DFQATT and CDR2 SNEGSKA (reference sequence).

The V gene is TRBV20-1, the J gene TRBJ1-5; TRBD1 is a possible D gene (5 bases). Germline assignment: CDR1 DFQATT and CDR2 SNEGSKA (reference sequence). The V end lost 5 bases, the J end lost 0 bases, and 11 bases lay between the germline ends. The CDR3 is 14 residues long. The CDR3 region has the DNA TGCAGTGCTCCCGACAGTTATAGCAATCAGCCCCAGCATTTT. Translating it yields CSAPDSYSNQPQHF.

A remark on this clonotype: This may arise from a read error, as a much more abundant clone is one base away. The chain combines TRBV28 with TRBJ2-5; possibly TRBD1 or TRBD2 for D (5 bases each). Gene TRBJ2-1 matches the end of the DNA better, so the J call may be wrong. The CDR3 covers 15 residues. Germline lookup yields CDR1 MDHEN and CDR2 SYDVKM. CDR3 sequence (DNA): TGTGCCAGCAACCCGGGGCCAACGTACCAAGAGACCCAGTTCTTC. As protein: CASNPGPTYQETQFF.

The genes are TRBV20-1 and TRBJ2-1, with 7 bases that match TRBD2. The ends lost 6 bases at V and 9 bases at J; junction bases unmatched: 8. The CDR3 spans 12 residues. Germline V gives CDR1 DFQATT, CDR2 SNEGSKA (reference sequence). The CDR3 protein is CSARAGVGEQFF. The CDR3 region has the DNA TGCAGTGCGAGGGCGGGGGTTGGTGAGCAGTTCTTC.

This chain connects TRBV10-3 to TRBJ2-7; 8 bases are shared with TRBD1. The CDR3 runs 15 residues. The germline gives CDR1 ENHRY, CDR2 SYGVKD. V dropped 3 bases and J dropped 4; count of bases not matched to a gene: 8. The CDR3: CAISDRDRSSYEQYF. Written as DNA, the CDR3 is TGTGCCATCAGTGACCGGGACAGGTCGTCGTACGAGCAGTACTTC.

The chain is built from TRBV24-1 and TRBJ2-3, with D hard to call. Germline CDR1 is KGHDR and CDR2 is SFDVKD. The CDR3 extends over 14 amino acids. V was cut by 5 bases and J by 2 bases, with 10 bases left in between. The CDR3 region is CATSAGYTTDTQYF. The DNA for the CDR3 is TGTGCCACCAGTGCTGGATACACCACAGATACGCAGTATTTT.

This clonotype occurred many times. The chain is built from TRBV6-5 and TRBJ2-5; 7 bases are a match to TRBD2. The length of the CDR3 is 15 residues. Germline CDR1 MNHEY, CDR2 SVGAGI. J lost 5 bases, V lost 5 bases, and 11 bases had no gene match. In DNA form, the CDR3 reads TGTGCCAGCAGTGATCGGACTAGTTGGGGCGAGACCCAGTACTTC. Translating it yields CASSDRTSWGETQYF.

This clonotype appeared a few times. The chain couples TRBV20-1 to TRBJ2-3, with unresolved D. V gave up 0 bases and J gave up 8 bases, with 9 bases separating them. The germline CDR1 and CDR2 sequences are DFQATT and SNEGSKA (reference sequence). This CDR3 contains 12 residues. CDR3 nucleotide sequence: TGCAGTGCTAGAGATCCCCGCGGTACGCAGTATTTT. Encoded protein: CSARDPRGTQYF.

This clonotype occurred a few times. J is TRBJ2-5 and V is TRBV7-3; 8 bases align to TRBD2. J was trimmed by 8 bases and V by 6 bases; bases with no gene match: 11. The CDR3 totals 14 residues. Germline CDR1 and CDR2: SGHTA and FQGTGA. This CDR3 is CASSLNPGLDTQYF. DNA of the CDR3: TGTGCCAGCAGTCTTAACCCGGGACTAGACACCCAGTACTTC.

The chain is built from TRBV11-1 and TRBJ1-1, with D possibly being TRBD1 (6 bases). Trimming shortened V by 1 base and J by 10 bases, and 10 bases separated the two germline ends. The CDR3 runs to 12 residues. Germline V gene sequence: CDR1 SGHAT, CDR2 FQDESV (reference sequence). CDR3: CASSLDGRGAFF. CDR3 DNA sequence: TGTGCCAGCAGCTTAGATGGCAGGGGAGCTTTCTTT.

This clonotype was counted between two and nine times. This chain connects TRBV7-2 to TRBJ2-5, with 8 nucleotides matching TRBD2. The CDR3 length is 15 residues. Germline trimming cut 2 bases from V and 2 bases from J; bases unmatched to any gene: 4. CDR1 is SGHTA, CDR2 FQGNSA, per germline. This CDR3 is CASSLIRGGQETQYF. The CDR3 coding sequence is TGTGCCAGCAGCTTAATCCGCGGGGGGCAAGAGACCCAGTACTTC. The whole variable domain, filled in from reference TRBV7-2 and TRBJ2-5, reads GAGVSQSPSNKVTEKGKDVELRCDPISGHTALYWYRQSLGQGLEFLIYFQGNSAPDKSGLPSDRFSAERTGGSVSTLTIQRTQQEDSAVYLCASSLIRGGQETQYFGPGTRLLVL.

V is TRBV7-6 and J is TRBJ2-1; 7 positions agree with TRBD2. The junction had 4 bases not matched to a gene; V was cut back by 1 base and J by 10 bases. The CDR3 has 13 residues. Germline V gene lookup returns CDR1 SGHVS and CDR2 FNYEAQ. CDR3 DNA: TGTGCCAGCAGCTTAGTGGGGGGGGGAGAGCAGTTCTTC. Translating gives CASSLVGGGEQFF.

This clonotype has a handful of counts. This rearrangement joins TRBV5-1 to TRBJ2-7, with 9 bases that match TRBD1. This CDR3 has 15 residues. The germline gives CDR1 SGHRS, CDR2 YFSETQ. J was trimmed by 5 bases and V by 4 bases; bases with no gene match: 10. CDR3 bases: TGCGCCAGCAGCCTCTCCGGGACAGGGAACCACGAGCAGTACTTC. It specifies CASSLSGTGNHEQYF.